Each of the 22 T cell receptor beta chains below was sequenced from the same sample in a study of blood T cells in healthy people across ages. Primers used in a second PCR of about 6 to 11 cycles were a sample-barcoded 5' primer and a J-beta primer mix. TCRdb reprocessed the 5' RACE reads with MiXCR, giving one entry per CDR3 protein. Of 1.5 million to 1.9 million distinct CDR3 sequences in the sample, about 45% were seen once. Input material: blood. The origin of the receptors is a woman between 18 and 30 years old in good health.

The chain combines TRBV12-3 or TRBV12-4 with TRBJ1-2; D is undetermined. Trimming removed 6 bases at V and 8 bases at J, with 22 bases between. This CDR3 contains 15 residues. The CDR3 DNA follows: TGTGCCAGCAGCAACTATGGCAGCGAGCCCTACGGCTACACCTTC. It codes for CASSNYGSEPYGYTF.

This chain connects TRBV7-2 to TRBJ2-1, with a weak D call TRBD2 (5 bases). Trimming left V 1 base short and J 6 bases short, with 16 bases between. The V gene's germline CDR1 is SGHTA and CDR2 FQGNSA. The CDR3 covers 16 residues. CDR3 protein: CASSLGGLLATNEQFF. In DNA, the CDR3 is TGTGCCAGCAGCTTAGGCGGCCTCCTAGCCACCAATGAGCAGTTCTTC. The entire variable domain, with the rest obtained from reference TRBV7-2 and TRBJ2-1, is as follows: GAGVSQSPSNKVTEKGKDVELRCDPISGHTALYWYRQSLGQGLEFLIYFQGNSAPDKSGLPSDRFSAERTGGSVSTLTIQRTQQEDSAVYLCASSLGGLLATNEQFFGPGTRLTVL.

V and J are TRBV25-1 and TRBJ2-3, with no clear D. The ends were cut back, 3 bases at V and 8 bases at J, with 9 bases in the middle. The CDR3 loop spans 12 amino acids. CDR1 and CDR2 (germline): MGHDK, SYGVNS. In nucleotides, the CDR3 is TGTGCCAGCAGTGACGGTTCTGGTACGCAGTATTTT. Translation gives CASSDGSGTQYF. Using reference TRBV25-1 and TRBJ2-3 for the parts outside the CDR3, the full variable domain is EADIYQTPRYLVIGTGKKITLECSQTMGHDKMYWYQQDPGMELHLIHYSYGVNSTEKGDLSSESTVSRIRTEHFPLTLESARPSHTSQYLCASSDGSGTQYFGPGTRLTVL.

This chain uses TRBV9 with TRBJ2-3; perhaps TRBD2 as D (6 bases). CDR3 length: 16 residues. CDR1 is SGDLS and CDR2 is YYNGEE in the germline V gene. Trimming left V 0 bases short and J 6 bases short, with 17 bases between. The CDR3 region is CASSVAARLGRDTQYF. CDR3 nucleotides: TGTGCCAGCAGCGTAGCCGCGCGACTAGGTCGGGATACGCAGTATTTT.

About this clonotype: A much larger clone lies a single base off, so this may be a read error. The gene calls are TRBV27 and TRBJ1-2; D ambiguous. With 6 bases removed from V and 10 bases from J, the gap between germline ends came to 15 bases. The germline V gene encodes CDR1 MNHEY and CDR2 SMNVEV (reference sequence). This CDR3 is built from 12 residues. The DNA of the CDR3 is TGTGCCAGCAGAAGCCTTCGGGGTGACTACACCTTC. It yields the protein CASRSLRGDYTF.

The chain links TRBV7-8 to TRBJ1-5; 8 bases map to TRBD1. This CDR3 is built from 16 residues. V lost 1 base, J lost 5 bases, and 7 bases stayed unmatched. Per the germline V gene, CDR1 is SGHVS and CDR2 is FQNEAQ. The CDR3 DNA reads TGTGCCAGCAGCTTAGGGGCAGGGGGCCGGTATCAGCCCCAGCATTTT. This sequence encodes CASSLGAGGRYQPQHF.

This chain uses TRBV10-3 with TRBJ2-1, with D possibly being TRBD1 (5 bases). Germline loops: CDR1 ENHRY, CDR2 SYGVKD. The germline V and J ends were trimmed by 3 bases and 10 bases, with 13 bases remaining between them. The CDR3 totals 13 residues. The CDR3 coding sequence is TGTGCCATCAGTGACTCAGGGTCCTACGAGCAGTTCTTC. Translated, it gives CAISDSGSYEQFF.

The rearrangement uses TRBV9 and TRBJ2-3; 11 bases are shared with TRBD2. The CDR3 extends over 17 amino acids. The V gene end was trimmed by 4 bases and the J gene end by 4 bases; junction bases not matched to a gene: 11. Germline values: CDR1 SGDLS, CDR2 YYNGEE. CDR3 protein: CASSPLEASGGSDTQYF. Here the CDR3 DNA reads TGTGCCAGCAGCCCCCTCGAGGCTAGCGGGGGGTCAGATACGCAGTATTTT.

This clonotype is a singleton in its sample. The chain uses TRBV9 and TRBJ1-2; no firm D call. This CDR3 is 12 amino acids long. The ends were cut back, 5 bases at V and 10 bases at J, with 15 bases in the middle. The germline V gene encodes CDR1 SGDLS and CDR2 YYNGEE. The CDR3 region has the DNA TGTGCCAGCAGTCGCTCTCGACGGAACTACACCTTC. Residues: CASSRSRRNYTF.

V is TRBV28 and J is TRBJ1-4; tentatively, D is TRBD1 (6 bases). The CDR3 runs to 17 residues. The germline V and J ends were trimmed by 5 bases and 0 bases, with 16 bases remaining between them. The germline V gene encodes CDR1 MDHEN and CDR2 SYDVKM. CDR3 sequence: CASSEQGPRTTNEKLFF. CDR3 sequence (DNA): TGTGCCAGCAGTGAACAGGGCCCAAGAACAACTAATGAAAAACTGTTTTTT. The entire variable domain, with the rest obtained from reference TRBV28 and TRBJ1-4, is as follows: DVKVTQSSRYLVKRTGEKVFLECVQDMDHENMFWYRQDPGLGLRLIYFSYDVKMKEKGDIPEGYSVSREKKERFSLILESASTNQTSMYLCASSEQGPRTTNEKLFFGSGTQLSVL.

V and J are TRBV20-1 and TRBJ2-7; no reliable D call. The germline gives CDR1 DFQATT, CDR2 SNEGSKA (reference sequence). The CDR3 has 11 residues. The germline V and J ends were trimmed by 6 bases and 2 bases, with 8 bases remaining between them. The chain's CDR3 is CSATPTYEQYF. The CDR3 DNA sequence: TGCAGTGCGACCCCCACCTACGAGCAGTACTTC.

This clonotype was detected once. The chain joins TRBV7-9 to TRBJ1-1, with D unclear. This CDR3 has 12 residues. Germline CDR1 SEHNR, CDR2 FQNEAQ (reference sequence). V was trimmed by 5 bases and J by 5 bases, leaving 9 bases between them. The CDR3 nucleotides are TGTGCCAGCAGCCGTGCAGAGACTGAAGCTTTCTTT. The encoded protein is CASSRAETEAFF.

This clonotype was picked up a small number of times. The chain links TRBV29-1 to TRBJ2-5; maybe TRBD1 (6 bases). The J call may be incorrect, as the DNA end agrees better with TRBJ2-7. The germline V gene encodes CDR1 SQVTM and CDR2 ANQGSEA. The length of the CDR3 is 12 residues. The CDR3 bases are TGCAGCGTTGTGGGTACAGGGAGCGAGCAGTACTTC. It is translated as CSVVGTGSEQYF.

This clonotype occurred a few times. The genes are TRBV7-9 and TRBJ1-4; the D is unclear. This CDR3 is 13 amino acids long. Trimming cost V 5 bases and J 12 bases, with 16 bases left between them. Germline-derived CDR1 and CDR2 are SEHNR and FQNEAQ (reference sequence). CDR3 nucleotide sequence: TGTGCCAGCAGCCCTCGTCCGGAAGGTGAACTGTTTTTT. Its translation is CASSPRPEGELFF.

This clonotype has just a few counts. The rearrangement links TRBV20-1 to TRBJ2-1; TRBD1 is a possible D gene (5 bases). Germline CDR1 DFQATT, CDR2 SNEGSKA (reference sequence). The CDR3 length is 16 residues. The V end lost 6 bases, the J end lost 0 bases, and 18 bases lay between the germline ends. The CDR3 DNA reads as TGCAGTGCCACCCAGGGCCTCCGCCCCTCCTACAATGAGCAGTTCTTC. Protein product: CSATQGLRPSYNEQFF.

The chain combines TRBV12-3 or TRBV12-4 with TRBJ1-3; tentative D call: TRBD1 (6 bases). This CDR3 region has 19 residues. V lost 5 bases, J lost 0 bases, and 23 bases lay in between. The CDR3 loop reads CASSKRGGTSLHSGNTIYF. The CDR3 region has the DNA TGTGCCAGCAGTAAAAGGGGGGGTACGAGTCTACACTCTGGAAACACCATATATTTT.

The CDR3: CSVVARAGTEAFF. The CDR3 DNA sequence: TGCAGCGTTGTCGCTCGGGCAGGCACTGAAGCTTTCTTT. The chain couples TRBV29-1 to TRBJ1-1; D unresolved. CDR1 and CDR2 (germline): SQVTM, ANQGSEA. The V end lost 4 bases, the J end lost 4 bases, and 13 bases lay between the germline ends. The CDR3 runs 13 residues.

This clonotype was detected once. A much larger clonotype is one base distant, so this may be a read error. This chain links TRBV5-1 with TRBJ1-1, with a weak D call TRBD1 (6 bases). Per the germline V gene, CDR1 is SGHRS and CDR2 is YFSETQ. V lost 4 bases and J 1 base, leaving 11 bases between the germline ends. The CDR3 consists of 14 residues. Here the CDR3 DNA reads TGCGCCAGCAGCCCGGACAGCTGGAACACTGAAGCTTTCTTT. Translated, it gives CASSPDSWNTEAFF.

The chain has TRBV18 and TRBJ2-3; no reliable D call. In germline, CDR1 is KGHSH, CDR2 LQKENI. The length of the CDR3 is 15 residues. V lost 3 bases and J lost 0, with 10 bases in between. The CDR3 here is CASSPQGCSTDTQYF. The CDR3 DNA sequence: TGTGCCAGCTCACCTCAAGGCTGTAGCACAGATACGCAGTATTTT.

The CDR3 DNA is TGTGCCAGCAGGAGGGAGACAGCCTCTGGGGCCAACGTCCTGACTTTC. Its protein product is CASRRETASGANVLTF. The rearrangement uses TRBV6-6 and TRBJ2-6, with D perhaps matching TRBD1 or TRBD2 (5 bases each). V dropped 6 bases and J dropped 0 bases, with 12 bases sitting between them. The CDR3 extends over 16 amino acids. The germline V gene has CDR1 MNHNY and CDR2 SVGAGI (reference sequence).

This clonotype was counted once. The V and J genes are TRBV12-3 or TRBV12-4 and TRBJ2-1; no clear D. The CDR3 runs to 11 residues. Trimming took off 7 bases at V and 7 bases at J, with 8 bases between the two ends. Here the CDR3 DNA reads TGTGCCAGCATTCACTTTAATGAGCAGTTCTTC. This codes for CASIHFNEQFF.

The V and J genes are TRBV19 and TRBJ2-7; 8 bases line up with TRBD2. The length of the CDR3 is 15 residues. CDR1 is LNHDA and CDR2 is SQIVND in the germline V gene (reference sequence). After removal of 9 bases from V and 1 base from J, the junction contained 11 bases not matched to a gene. CDR3 DNA sequence: TGTGCCAGGACCCGAAGCGGGAGAGGTTCCTACGAGCAGTACTTC. The encoded protein is CARTRSGRGSYEQYF.